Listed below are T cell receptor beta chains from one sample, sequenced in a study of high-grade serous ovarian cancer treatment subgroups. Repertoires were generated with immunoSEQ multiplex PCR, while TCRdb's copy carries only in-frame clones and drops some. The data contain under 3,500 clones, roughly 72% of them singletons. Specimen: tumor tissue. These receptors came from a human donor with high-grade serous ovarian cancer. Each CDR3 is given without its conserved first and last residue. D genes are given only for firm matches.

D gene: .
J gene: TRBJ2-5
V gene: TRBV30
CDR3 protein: AWSSGRGYVETQY

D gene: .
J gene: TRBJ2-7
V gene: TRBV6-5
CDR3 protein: ASSLKEVDEQY

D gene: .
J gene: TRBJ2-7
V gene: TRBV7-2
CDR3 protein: ASSQQGGFGYEQY

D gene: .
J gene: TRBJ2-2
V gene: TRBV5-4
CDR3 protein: ASSGPRTDTGELF

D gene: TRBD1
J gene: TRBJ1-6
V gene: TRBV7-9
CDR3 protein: ASRASDRENSPLH

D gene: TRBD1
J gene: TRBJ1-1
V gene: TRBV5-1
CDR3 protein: ASSEQGGDEAF

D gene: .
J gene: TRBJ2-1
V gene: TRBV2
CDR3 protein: ASGAWGNEQF

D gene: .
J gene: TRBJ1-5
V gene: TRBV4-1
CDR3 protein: ASSQDWAQPQH

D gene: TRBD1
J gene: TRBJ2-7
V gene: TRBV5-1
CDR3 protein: ASSETGLRSYEQY

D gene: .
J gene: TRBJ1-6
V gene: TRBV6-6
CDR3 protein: ASSSPENSPLH

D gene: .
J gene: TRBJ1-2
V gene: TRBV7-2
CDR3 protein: ASSPVGGGQSYGYT

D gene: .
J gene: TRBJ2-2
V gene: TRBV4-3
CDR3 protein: ASSQDLGGTGELF

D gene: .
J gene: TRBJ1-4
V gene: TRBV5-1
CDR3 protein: ASSLGRVTTNEKLF

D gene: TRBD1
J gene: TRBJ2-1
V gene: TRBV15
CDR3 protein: ATSRGTGFGEQF